The rows below give T cell receptor beta chains drawn from one sample of a study of blood T cell repertoires in COVID-19. Sequencing used immunoSEQ multiplex PCR; TCRdb keeps in-frame clones, though not all of them. The data show under 150,000 clones, around 82% seen once. Sequencing was performed on PBMCs or T cells enriched from blood (not recorded which). These receptors came from a man between 50 and 59 years old in a cohort exposed to, infected with or recovered from COVID-19 (not recorded which). Each CDR3 is given with its conserved first and last residue. D genes are given only for firm matches. The size field is filled for only some rows; it gives once, few, many or a size class.

CDR3aa	CDR3nt	v_gene	abundance	j_gene	d_gene
CASSLGLAGGHDTGELFF	TGTGCCAGTAGTCTGGGACTAGCGGGAGGGCATGACACCGGGGAGCTGTTTTTT	TRBV19	.	TRBJ2-2	TRBD2
CASSAHPGGNTIYF	TGTGCCAGCAGCGCCCACCCCGGGGGAAACACCATATATTTT	TRBV9	.	TRBJ1-3	.
CASSQLQAGWDEQFF	TGCGCCAGCAGCCAGCTACAGGCCGGGTGGGATGAGCAGTTCTTC	TRBV4-1	.	TRBJ2-1	.
CASSPRPGQTTGYYGYTF	TGTGCCAGCAGTCCGAGGCCGGGACAGACGACCGGGTACTATGGCTACACCTTC	TRBV6-6	.	TRBJ1-2	TRBD1
CASSLEMMIVNEQFF	TGTGCCAGCAGCTTGGAAATGATGATAGTCAATGAGCAGTTCTTC	TRBV5-5	.	TRBJ2-1	.
CASSLAGGVSGYTF	TGTGCCAGCAGCTTAGCAGGGGGTGTAAGTGGCTACACCTTC	TRBV7-9	.	TRBJ1-2	.
CARKLGTGITYEQYF	TGTGCCAGAAAACTGGGGACAGGGATAACCTACGAGCAGTACTTC	TRBV5-3	.	TRBJ2-7	TRBD1
CASSPSLTEVTEAFF	TGTGCCAGCTCACCAAGTTTGACAGAGGTCACTGAAGCTTTCTTT	TRBV18	.	TRBJ1-1	.
CASSQDHSDNEQFF	TGTGCCAGCAGCCAAGACCACAGTGACAATGAGCAGTTCTTC	TRBV3-1/TRBV3-2	.	TRBJ2-1	.
CASSKEICGKGYNEQFF	TGTGCCAGCAGCAAAGAAATTTGCGGGAAAGGGTACAATGAGCAGTTCTTC	TRBV21-1	.	TRBJ2-1	.
CASSQLTSYEQYF	TGTGCCAGCTCACAACTCACTTCCTACGAGCAGTACTTC	TRBV18	.	TRBJ2-7	.
CASSLSGRANTGELFF	TGTGCCAGCAGTTTGAGCGGGAGGGCGAACACCGGGGAGCTGTTTTTT	TRBV28	.	TRBJ2-2	TRBD2
CASSIMGAGNQPQHF	TGTGCCAGTAGTATAATGGGGGCTGGCAATCAGCCCCAGCATTTT	TRBV19	.	TRBJ1-5	.
CASTRTSGGYNEQFF	TGTGCCAGCACCAGGACTAGCGGGGGCTACAATGAGCAGTTCTTC	TRBV2	.	TRBJ2-1	TRBD2
CASSLSAGPTDTQYF	TGTGCCAGCAGCTTAAGCGCGGGCCCCACAGATACGCAGTATTTT	TRBV7-9	.	TRBJ2-3	.
CASRSLAGSTYEQYF	TGTGCCAGCAGGTCCCTAGCGGGATCAACCTACGAGCAGTACTTC	TRBV7-2	.	TRBJ2-7	TRBD2
CASSSNRRSTETYEQYF	TGTGCCAGCAGCTCGAATCGTAGATCCACGGAGACTTACGAGCAGTACTTC	TRBV7-9	.	TRBJ2-7	.
CASSPSLAGILNEQFF	TGTGCCAGCAGCCCGTCGCTAGCGGGAATTCTAAATGAGCAGTTCTTC	TRBV2	.	TRBJ2-1	TRBD2
CASSMGSTNEKLFF	TGTGCCAGTAGTATGGGCAGCACTAATGAAAAACTGTTTTTT	TRBV19	.	TRBJ1-4	.
CASSQDVRSNEQFF	TGTGCCAGCAGCCAAGATGTCCGGTCTAATGAGCAGTTCTTC	TRBV3-1/TRBV3-2	.	TRBJ2-1	.
CASSLVGLRDNEQFF	TGTGCCAGCAGCTTAGTAGGGTTGCGGGACAATGAGCAGTTCTTC	TRBV7-2	.	TRBJ2-1	.
CASSPQPGTSGRHNEQFF	TGTGCCAGCAGCCCACAACCCGGGACTAGCGGGAGGCACAATGAGCAGTTCTTC	TRBV3-1/TRBV3-2	once	TRBJ2-1	TRBD2
CATSRGQPGDGYTF	TGTGCCACCAGCAGGGGACAGCCGGGAGATGGCTACACCTTC	TRBV15	.	TRBJ1-2	TRBD1
CAISGTSNYGYTF	TGTGCCATCAGCGGGACATCTAACTATGGCTACACCTTC	TRBV10-3	.	TRBJ1-2	.
CASSQSGPSGQVERYEQYF	TGCGCCAGCAGTCAATCAGGCCCGTCGGGACAAGTGGAGAGGTACGAGCAGTACTTC	TRBV23-1	.	TRBJ2-7	.
CASIPGGGETQYF	TGTGCCAGCATCCCGGGGGGGGGTGAGACCCAGTACTTC	TRBV28	.	TRBJ2-5	TRBD2
CASSSGARYNEQFF	TGTGCCAGCAGTAGCGGGGCAAGATACAATGAGCAGTTCTTC	TRBV28	.	TRBJ2-1	TRBD2
CASSLLFGRGATGELFF	TGCGCCAGCAGCTTACTATTCGGTAGGGGCGCCACCGGGGAGCTGTTTTTT	TRBV5-1	.	TRBJ2-2	.
CASSPLTGGSPPTEAFF	TGTGCCAGCTCACCACTTACAGGGGGCAGTCCCCCGACTGAAGCTTTCTTT	TRBV18	few	TRBJ1-1	TRBD1
CASRRAQVYNEQYF	TGTGCCAGCAGGAGGGCCCAAGTATACAACGAGCAGTACTTC	TRBV2	.	TRBJ2-7	.
CASSMGDMNTEAFF	TGTGCCAGTAGTATGGGGGACATGAACACTGAAGCTTTCTTT	TRBV19	.	TRBJ1-1	.
CASSTGGNYGYTF	TGTGCCAGCAGCACGGGGGGTAACTATGGCTACACCTTC	TRBV12-3/TRBV12-4	.	TRBJ1-2	.
CASSSLLGTGGYGYTF	TGTGCCAGCAGTTCTTTATTAGGGACAGGAGGCTATGGCTACACCTTC	TRBV27	.	TRBJ1-2	TRBD1
CSVVPGTESKAFF	TGCAGCGTTGTCCCTGGGACAGAGAGTAAGGCTTTCTTT	TRBV29-1	few	TRBJ1-1	TRBD1
CASSSTNSLQETQYF	TGTGCCAGCAGCTCGACTAACTCACTACAAGAGACCCAGTACTTC	TRBV5-6	.	TRBJ2-5	.